What follows describes a single T cell receptor beta chain. Its cognate antigen is unknown. Clones were sequenced by immunoSEQ multiplex PCR, and TCRdb holds only the in-frame ones, with some missing. The profile shows roughly 150,000 clones, roughly 92% of them singletons. The data are from a study of T cell responses to AZD1222 COVID-19 vaccine. General study results and limits: Possibly, clonal diversity was underestimated; donors were largely white British and included more females. There were vaccine-associated CD4 TCRs across spike, dominant at 160-218 and 743-854.

V lost 10 bases and J lost 14, with 8 bases in between. The CDR3 is 8 amino acids. The sample in question was peripheral blood, obtained on day 0 of AZD1222 vaccination. The V gene is TRBV23-1, the J gene TRBJ1-4; D remains ambiguous. TRBV23-1 is annotated as an ORF whose role is uncertain. The TCR comes from an adult in good health. The CDR3 DNA reads as TGCGCCACAAAAGGGCTGTTTTTT. Translation: CATKGLFF.